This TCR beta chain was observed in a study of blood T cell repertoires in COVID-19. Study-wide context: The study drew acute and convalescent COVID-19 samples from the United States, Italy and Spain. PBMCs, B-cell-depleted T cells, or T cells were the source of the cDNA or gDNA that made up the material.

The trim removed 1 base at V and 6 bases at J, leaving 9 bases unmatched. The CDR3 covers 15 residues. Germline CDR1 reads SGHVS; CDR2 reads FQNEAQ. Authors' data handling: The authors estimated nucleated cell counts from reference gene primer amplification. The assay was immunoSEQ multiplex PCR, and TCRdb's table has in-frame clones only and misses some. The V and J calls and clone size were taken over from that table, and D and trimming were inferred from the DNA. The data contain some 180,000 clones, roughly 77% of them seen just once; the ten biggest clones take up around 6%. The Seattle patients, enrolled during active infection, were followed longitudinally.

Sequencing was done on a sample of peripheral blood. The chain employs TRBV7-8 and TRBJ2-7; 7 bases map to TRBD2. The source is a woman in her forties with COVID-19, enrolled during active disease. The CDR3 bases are TGTGCCAGCAGCTTAGTTTCAAGCGGGGCCCTCGAGCAGTACTTC. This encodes CASSLVSSGALEQYF.